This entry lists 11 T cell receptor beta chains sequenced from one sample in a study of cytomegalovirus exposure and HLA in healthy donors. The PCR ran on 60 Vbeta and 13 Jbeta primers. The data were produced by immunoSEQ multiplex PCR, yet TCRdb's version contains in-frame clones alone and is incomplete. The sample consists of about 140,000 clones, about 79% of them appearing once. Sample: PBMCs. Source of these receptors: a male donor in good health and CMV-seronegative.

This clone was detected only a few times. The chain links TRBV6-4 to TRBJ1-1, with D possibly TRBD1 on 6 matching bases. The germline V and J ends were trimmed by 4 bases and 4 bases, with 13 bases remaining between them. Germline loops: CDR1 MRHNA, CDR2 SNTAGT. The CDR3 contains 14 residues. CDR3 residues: CASSATGTSTEAFF. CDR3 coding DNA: TGTGCCAGCAGTGCGACAGGTACGAGCACTGAAGCTTTCTTT.

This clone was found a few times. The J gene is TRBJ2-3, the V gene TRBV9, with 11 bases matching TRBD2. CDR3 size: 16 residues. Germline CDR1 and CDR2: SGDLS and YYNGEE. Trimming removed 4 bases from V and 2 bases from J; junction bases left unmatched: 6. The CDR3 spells CASSKLAGAVTDTQYF. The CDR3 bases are TGTGCCAGCAGCAAACTAGCGGGGGCCGTCACAGATACGCAGTATTTT.

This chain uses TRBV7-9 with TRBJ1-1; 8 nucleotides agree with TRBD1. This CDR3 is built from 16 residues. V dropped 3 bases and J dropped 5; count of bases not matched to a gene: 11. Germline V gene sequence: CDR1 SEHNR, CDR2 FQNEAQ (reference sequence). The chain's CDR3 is CASSFGGRGLGTEAFF. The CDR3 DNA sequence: TGTGCCAGCAGCTTCGGGGGCAGGGGGCTAGGGACTGAAGCTTTCTTT.

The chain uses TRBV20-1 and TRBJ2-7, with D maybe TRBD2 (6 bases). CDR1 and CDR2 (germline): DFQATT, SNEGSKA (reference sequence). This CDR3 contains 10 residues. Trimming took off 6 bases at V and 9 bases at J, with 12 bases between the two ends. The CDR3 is CSAQDGGQYF. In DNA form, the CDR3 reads TGCAGTGCCCAGGACGGGGGGCAGTACTTC.

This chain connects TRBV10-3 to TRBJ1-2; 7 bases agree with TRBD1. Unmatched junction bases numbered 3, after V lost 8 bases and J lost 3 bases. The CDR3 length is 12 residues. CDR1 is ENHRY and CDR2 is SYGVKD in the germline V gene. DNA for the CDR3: TGTGCCATCGCAGGGGGTGACTATGGCTACACCTTC. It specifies CAIAGGDYGYTF.

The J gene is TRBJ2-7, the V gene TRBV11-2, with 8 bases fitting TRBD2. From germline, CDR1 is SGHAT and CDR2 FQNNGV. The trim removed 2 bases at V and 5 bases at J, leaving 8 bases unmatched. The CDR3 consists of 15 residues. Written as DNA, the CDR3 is TGTGCCAGCAGCTTAACGGGCGGGGGGATCAACGAGCAGTACTTC. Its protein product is CASSLTGGGINEQYF.

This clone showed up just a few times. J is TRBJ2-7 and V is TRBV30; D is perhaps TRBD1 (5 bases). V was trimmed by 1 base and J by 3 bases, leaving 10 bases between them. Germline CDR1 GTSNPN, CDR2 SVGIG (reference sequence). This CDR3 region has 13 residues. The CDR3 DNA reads TGTGCCTGGAGTGGTCAGGGTCTCTACGAGCAGTACTTC. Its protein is CAWSGQGLYEQYF.

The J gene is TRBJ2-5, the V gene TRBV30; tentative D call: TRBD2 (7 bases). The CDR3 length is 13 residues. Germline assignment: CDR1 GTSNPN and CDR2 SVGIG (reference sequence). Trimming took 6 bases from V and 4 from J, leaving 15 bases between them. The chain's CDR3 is CACQGGGGETQYF. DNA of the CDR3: TGTGCCTGCCAGGGAGGGGGAGGAGAGACCCAGTACTTC. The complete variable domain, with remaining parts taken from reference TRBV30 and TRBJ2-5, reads SQTIHQWPATLVQPVGSPLSLECTVEGTSNPNLYWYRQAAGRGLQLLFYSVGIGQISSEVPQNLSASRPQDRQFILSSKKLLLSDSGFYLCACQGGGGETQYFGPGTRLLVL.

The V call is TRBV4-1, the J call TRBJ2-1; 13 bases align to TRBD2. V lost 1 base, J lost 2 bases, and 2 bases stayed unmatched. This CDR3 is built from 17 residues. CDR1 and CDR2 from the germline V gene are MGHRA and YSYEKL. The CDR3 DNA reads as TGCGCCAGCAGCCAAGGGGGACTAGCGGGGCCCTACAATGAGCAGTTCTTC. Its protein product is CASSQGGLAGPYNEQFF.

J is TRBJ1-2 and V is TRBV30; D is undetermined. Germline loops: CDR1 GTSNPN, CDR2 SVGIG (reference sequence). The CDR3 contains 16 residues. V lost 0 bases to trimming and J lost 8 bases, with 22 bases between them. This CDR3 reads CAWSVRPGLSTLGYTF. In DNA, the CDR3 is TGTGCCTGGAGTGTACGGCCGGGTCTCTCAACCCTAGGCTACACCTTC.

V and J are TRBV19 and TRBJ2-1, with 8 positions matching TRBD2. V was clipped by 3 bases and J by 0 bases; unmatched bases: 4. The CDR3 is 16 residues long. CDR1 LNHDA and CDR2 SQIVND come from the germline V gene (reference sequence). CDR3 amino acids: CASSILSGSSYNEQFF. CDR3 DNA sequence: TGTGCCAGTAGTATCTTAAGCGGGAGCTCCTACAATGAGCAGTTCTTC.